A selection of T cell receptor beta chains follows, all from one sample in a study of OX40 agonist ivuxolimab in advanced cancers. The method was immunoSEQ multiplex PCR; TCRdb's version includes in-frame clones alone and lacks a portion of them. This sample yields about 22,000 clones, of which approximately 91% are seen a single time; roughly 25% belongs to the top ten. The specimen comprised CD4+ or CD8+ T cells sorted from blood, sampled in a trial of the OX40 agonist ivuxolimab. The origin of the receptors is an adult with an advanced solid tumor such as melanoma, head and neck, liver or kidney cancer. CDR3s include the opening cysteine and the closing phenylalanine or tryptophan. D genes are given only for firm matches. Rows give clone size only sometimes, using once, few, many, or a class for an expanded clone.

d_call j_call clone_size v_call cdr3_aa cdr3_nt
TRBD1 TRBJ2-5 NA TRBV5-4 CASGTGISQETQYF TGTGCCAGTGGGACAGGTATTAGTCAAGAGACCCAGTACTTC
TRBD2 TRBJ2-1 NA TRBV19 CASSIYLERENINEQFF TGTGCCAGTAGTATTTATCTTGAGCGGGAAAATATTAATGAGCAGTTCTTC
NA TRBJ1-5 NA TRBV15 CATSRDRGQPQHF TGTGCCACCAGCAGAGATCGGGGCCAGCCCCAGCATTTT
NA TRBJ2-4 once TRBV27 CASSAPTRGKNIQYF TGTGCCAGCAGTGCCCCGACTAGAGGCAAAAACATTCAGTACTTC
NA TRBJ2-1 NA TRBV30 CAWSAGVSYNEQFF TGTGCCTGGAGTGCAGGGGTGTCCTACAATGAGCAGTTCTTC
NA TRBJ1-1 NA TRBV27 CASSVQGITEAFF TGTGCCAGCAGTGTGCAGGGGATCACTGAAGCTTTCTTT
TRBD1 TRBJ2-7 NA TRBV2 CASSGGTGSPYEQYF TGTGCCAGCAGTGGGGGGACAGGGTCCCCCTACGAGCAGTACTTC
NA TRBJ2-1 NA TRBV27 CASSLSLAGEQFF TGTGCCAGCAGTTTAAGCCTAGCCGGTGAGCAGTTCTTC
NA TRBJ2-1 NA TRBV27 CASWGAGEQFF TGTGCCAGCTGGGGGGCTGGGGAGCAGTTCTTC
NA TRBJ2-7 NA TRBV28 CASSPLTYLEQYF TGTGCCAGCAGCCCCCTGACATATCTCGAGCAGTACTTC
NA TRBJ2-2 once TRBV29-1 CSVEQSGYNTGELFF TGCAGCGTTGAACAAAGCGGATATAACACCGGGGAGCTGTTTTTT
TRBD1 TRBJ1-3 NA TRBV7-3 CASSRDSTGNTIYF TGTGCCAGCAGCCGGGACAGCACTGGAAACACCATATATTTT
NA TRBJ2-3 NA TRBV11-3 CASSGEKGADTQYF TGTGCCAGCAGCGGGGAGAAGGGGGCAGATACGCAGTATTTT
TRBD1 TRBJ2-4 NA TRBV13 CASSLGQGEAKNIQYF TGTGCCAGCAGCCTGGGACAGGGGGAGGCCAAAAACATTCAGTACTTC
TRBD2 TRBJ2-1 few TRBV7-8 CASSPTATSRIDNEQFF TGTGCCAGCAGCCCTACGGCGACTAGCCGGATCGACAATGAGCAGTTCTTC
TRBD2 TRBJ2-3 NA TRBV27 CASSFAGGLITDTQYF TGTGCCAGCAGTTTCGCGGGGGGATTAATCACAGATACGCAGTATTTT
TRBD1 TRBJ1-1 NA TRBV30 CAWSVSRTQGQPGSTEAFF TGTGCCTGGAGTGTATCCCGCACACAGGGGCAGCCAGGAAGCACTGAAGCTTTCTTT
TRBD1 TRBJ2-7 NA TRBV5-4 CASSSDRGAGYEQYF TGTGCCAGCAGCTCTGACAGGGGGGCGGGCTACGAGCAGTACTTC
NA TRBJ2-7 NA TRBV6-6 CASSYSTDEQYF TGTGCCAGCAGTTACTCGACGGACGAGCAGTACTTC
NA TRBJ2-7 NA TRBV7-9 CASSLPPSTTEVLSYEQYF TGTGCCAGCAGCTTACCGCCTTCGACGACAGAAGTCTTGAGTTACGAGCAGTACTTC
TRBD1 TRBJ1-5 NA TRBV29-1 CSAITGGEVGQPQHF TGCAGCGCTATCACAGGGGGCGAGGTCGGTCAGCCCCAGCATTTT
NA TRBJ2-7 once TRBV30 CAWSVNSKYEQYF TGTGCCTGGAGTGTAAACTCAAAATACGAGCAGTACTTC
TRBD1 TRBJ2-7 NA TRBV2 CASSEAHIRAGQGSRWGYEQYF TGTGCCAGCAGTGAAGCACACATACGGGCGGGACAGGGGTCCCGCTGGGGGTACGAGCAGTACTTC
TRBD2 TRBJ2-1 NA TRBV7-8 CASSYGGGDEQFF TGTGCCAGCAGCTACGGGGGAGGGGATGAGCAGTTCTTC
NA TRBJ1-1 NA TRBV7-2 CASSLVSYTEAFF TGTGCCAGCAGCTTAGTTTCTTACACTGAAGCTTTCTTT
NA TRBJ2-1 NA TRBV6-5 CASSYSTGFEQFF TGTGCCAGCAGTTACTCGACAGGATTTGAGCAGTTCTTC
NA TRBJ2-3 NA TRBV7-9 CASSPPQTAQYF TGTGCCAGCAGCCCCCCCCAGACGGCGCAGTATTTT
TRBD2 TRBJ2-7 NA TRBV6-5 CASSSPRGGYEQHF TGTGCCAGCAGTTCCCCGCGGGGGGGCTACGAGCAGCACTTC
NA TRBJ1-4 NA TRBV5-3 CARRCPPREFEGKLFF TGTGCCAGAAGATGCCCCCCCAGGGAGTTTGAGGGAAAACTGTTTTTT
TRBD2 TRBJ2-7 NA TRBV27 CASSSPGLAVYEQYF TGTGCCAGCAGCTCTCCGGGACTAGCGGTTTACGAGCAGTACTTC
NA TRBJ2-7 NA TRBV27 CASSLTGWAEQYF TGTGCCAGCAGTTTAACGGGGTGGGCCGAGCAGTACTTC
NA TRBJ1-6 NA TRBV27 CASSPLVWEGNSPLHF TGTGCCAGCAGCCCCCTCGTGTGGGAGGGAAATTCACCCCTCCACTTT
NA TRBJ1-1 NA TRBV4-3 CASSQREGQNTEAFF TGCGCCAGCAGCCAACGGGAGGGCCAGAACACTGAAGCTTTCTTT
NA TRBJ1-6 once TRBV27 CASTRTYNSPLHF TGTGCCAGCACCCGGACCTATAATTCACCCCTCCACTTT
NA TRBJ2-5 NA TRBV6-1 CASERGGPEETQYF TGTGCCAGTGAAAGGGGCGGACCCGAAGAGACCCAGTACTTC
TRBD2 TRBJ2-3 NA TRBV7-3 CASSSKREWNTDTQYF TGTGCCAGCAGCTCTAAGCGGGAGTGGAACACAGATACGCAGTATTTT
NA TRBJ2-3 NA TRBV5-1 CASSLSAGTSTDTQYF TGCGCCAGCAGCTTGAGCGCCGGGACTAGCACAGATACGCAGTATTTT
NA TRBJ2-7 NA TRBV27 CASSPGTSYEQYF TGTGCCAGCAGTCCTGGGACATCCTACGAGCAGTACTTC
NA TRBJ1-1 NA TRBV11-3 CASSGQGRTEAFF TGTGCCAGCAGCGGCCAGGGGAGGACTGAAGCTTTCTTT
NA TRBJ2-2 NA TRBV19 CVSSGELFF TGTGTTTCATCCGGGGAGCTGTTTTTT
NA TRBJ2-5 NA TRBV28 CASIYQAGSSKTQYF TGTGCCAGCATCTACCAAGCGGGTAGCTCCAAGACCCAGTACTTC
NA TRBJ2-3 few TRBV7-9 CASSLALLSDTQYF TGTGCCAGCAGCTTAGCCTTACTTTCAGATACGCAGTATTTT
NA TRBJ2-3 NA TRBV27 CATLAPSDTQYF TGTGCCACCCTAGCCCCCTCAGATACGCAGTATTTT
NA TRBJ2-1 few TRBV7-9 CASSHEYNEQFF TGTGCCAGCAGCCATGAGTACAATGAGCAGTTCTTC
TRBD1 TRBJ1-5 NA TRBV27 CASSNRGPITQPQHF TGTGCCAGCAGTAACAGGGGGCCCATCACTCAGCCCCAGCATTTT
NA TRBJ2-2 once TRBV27 CASSTTPNTGELFF TGTGCCAGCAGCACTACCCCTAACACCGGGGAGCTGTTTTTT
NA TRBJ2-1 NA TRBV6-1 CASSELGGGEQFF TGTGCCAGCAGTGAACTCGGGGGCGGTGAGCAGTTCTTC
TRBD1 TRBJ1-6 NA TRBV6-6 CASRISTGDQSPLHF TGTGCCAGCAGGATCTCAACAGGGGATCAGTCACCCCTCCACTTT
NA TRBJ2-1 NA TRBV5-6 CASSLFHRRDTDYNEQFF TGTGCCAGCAGCTTGTTCCATCGTCGCGATACGGACTACAATGAGCAGTTCTTC
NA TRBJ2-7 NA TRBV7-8 CASSQPDSYEQYF TGTGCCAGCAGCCAACCCGACAGTTACGAGCAGTACTTC
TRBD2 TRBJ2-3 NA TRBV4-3 CASSPTSGSADTQYF TGCGCCAGCAGTCCGACTAGCGGGAGTGCAGATACGCAGTATTTT
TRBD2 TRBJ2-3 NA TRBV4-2 CASSQSYGLATDTQYF TGTGCCAGCAGCCAATCCTATGGACTAGCAACAGATACGCAGTATTTT
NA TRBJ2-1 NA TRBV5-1 CASSLDSGIYNEQFF TGCGCCAGCAGCTTGGATAGCGGAATCTACAATGAGCAGTTCTTC
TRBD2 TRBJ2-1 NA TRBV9 CASSRGAGASYNEQFF TGTGCCAGCAGCCGCGGGGCGGGAGCATCCTACAATGAGCAGTTCTTC
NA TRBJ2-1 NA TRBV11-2 CASSLVVWVSSYNEQFF TGTGCCAGCAGCTTAGTGGTTTGGGTAAGCTCCTACAATGAGCAGTTCTTC
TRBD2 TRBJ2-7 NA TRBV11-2 CASRSGEGGSRQYF TGTGCCAGCAGGTCAGGAGAGGGAGGGTCTCGGCAGTACTTC
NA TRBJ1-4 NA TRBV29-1 CSVKGEKLFF TGCAGCGTAAAAGGGGAAAAACTGTTTTTT
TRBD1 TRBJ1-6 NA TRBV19 CASGRDRENSPLHF TGTGCCAGTGGGCGGGACAGAGAAAATTCACCCCTCCACTTT
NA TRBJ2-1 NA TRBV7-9 CASSLVQGYNEQFF TGTGCCAGCAGCTTAGTTCAGGGCTACAATGAGCAGTTCTTC
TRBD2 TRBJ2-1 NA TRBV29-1 CSVEPLAELDNEQFF TGCAGCGTTGAACCTCTAGCGGAGTTAGACAATGAGCAGTTCTTC